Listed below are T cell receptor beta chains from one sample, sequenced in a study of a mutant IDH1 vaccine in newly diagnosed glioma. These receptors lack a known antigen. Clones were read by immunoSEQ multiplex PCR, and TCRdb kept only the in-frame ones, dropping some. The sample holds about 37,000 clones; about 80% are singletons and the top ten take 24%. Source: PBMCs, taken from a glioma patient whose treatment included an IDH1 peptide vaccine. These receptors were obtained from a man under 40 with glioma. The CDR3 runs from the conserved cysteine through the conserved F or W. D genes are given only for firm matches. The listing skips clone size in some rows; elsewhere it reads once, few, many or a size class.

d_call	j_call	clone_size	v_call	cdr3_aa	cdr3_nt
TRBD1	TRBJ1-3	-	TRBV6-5	CASRDRVAGNTIYF	TGTGCCAGCAGGGACAGGGTAGCAGGAAACACCATATATTTT
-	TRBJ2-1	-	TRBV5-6	CASSDDYNEQFF	TGTGCCAGCAGCGACGACTACAATGAGCAGTTCTTC
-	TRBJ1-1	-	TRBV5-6	CASQNGGNTEAFF	TGTGCCAGCCAAAACGGGGGGAACACTGAAGCTTTCTTT
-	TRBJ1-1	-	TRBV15	CATSREQDMNTEAFF	TGTGCCACCAGCAGGGAACAGGACATGAACACTGAAGCTTTCTTT
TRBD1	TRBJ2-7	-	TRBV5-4	CASSIQGAMYEQYF	TGTGCCAGCAGCATACAGGGGGCGATGTACGAGCAGTACTTC
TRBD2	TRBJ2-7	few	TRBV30	CAWNSGTSGTGNEQYF	TGTGCCTGGAACTCCGGGACTAGCGGGACAGGAAACGAGCAGTACTTC
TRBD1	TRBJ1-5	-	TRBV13	CASSLGLRVGTGNQPQHF	TGTGCCAGCAGCTTAGGCCTAAGGGTCGGGACAGGCAATCAGCCCCAGCATTTT
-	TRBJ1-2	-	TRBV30	CAWSKENYGYTF	TGTGCCTGGAGTAAAGAGAACTATGGCTACACCTTC
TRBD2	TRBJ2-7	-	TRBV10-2	CATSRLAGATPYEQYF	TGCGCCACCTCCCGACTAGCGGGAGCCACCCCCTACGAGCAGTACTTC
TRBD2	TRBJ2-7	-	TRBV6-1	CASSEGLAGYEQYF	TGTGCCAGCAGTGAGGGACTAGCGGGCTACGAGCAGTACTTC
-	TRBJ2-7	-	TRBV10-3	CAINDAGTQKSEQYF	TGTGCCATCAACGACGCCGGGACTCAAAAATCCGAGCAGTACTTC
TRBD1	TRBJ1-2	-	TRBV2	CAIRPGGNYGYTF	TGTGCCATACGGCCAGGGGGTAACTATGGCTACACCTTC
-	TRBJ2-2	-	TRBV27	CASSSYTGELFF	TGTGCCAGCAGTTCCTACACCGGGGAGCTGTTTTTT
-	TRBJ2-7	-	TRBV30	CAWSRGALAGYEQYF	TGTGCCTGGAGTCGGGGGGCTTTAGCGGGCTACGAGCAGTACTTC
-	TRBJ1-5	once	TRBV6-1	CASRTDRDKANF	TGTGCCAGCAGAACCGACCGGGACAAGGCGAATTTT
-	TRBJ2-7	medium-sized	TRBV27	CASSSVGVREQYF	TGTGCCAGCAGCTCCGTAGGGGTTAGGGAGCAGTACTTC
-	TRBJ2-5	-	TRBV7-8	CASSQETGRGETQYF	TGTGCCAGCAGCCAGGAGACAGGGCGGGGAGAGACCCAGTACTTC
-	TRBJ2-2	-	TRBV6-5	CASSYGRNTGELFF	TGTGCCAGCAGTTACGGCAGGAACACCGGGGAGCTGTTTTTT
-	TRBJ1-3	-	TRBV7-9	CASSLFGRTGNTIYF	TGTGCCAGCAGCTTATTTGGGAGAACTGGAAACACCATATATTTT
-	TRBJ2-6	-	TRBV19	CASSANSGANVLTF	TGTGCCAGTAGCGCCAACTCTGGGGCCAACGTCCTGACTTTC
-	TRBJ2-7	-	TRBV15	CATSRDRRSNYEQYF	TGTGCCACCAGCAGAGATCGGCGGAGCAACTACGAGCAGTACTTC
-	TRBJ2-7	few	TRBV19	CASSILFRGISYEQYF	TGTGCCAGTAGTATATTGTTTCGGGGTATCTCCTACGAGCAGTACTTC
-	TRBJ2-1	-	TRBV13	CASKMGSSYNEQFF	TGTGCCAGTAAGATGGGGAGCTCCTACAATGAGCAGTTCTTC
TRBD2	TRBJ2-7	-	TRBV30	CAWSRGGGNEQYF	TGTGCCTGGAGCCGGGGGGGAGGTAACGAGCAGTACTTC
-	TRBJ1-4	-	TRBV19	CASSLRDEKLFF	TGTGCCAGTAGTTTACGGGATGAAAAACTGTTTTTT
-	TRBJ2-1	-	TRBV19	CASSPDPNEQFF	TGTGCCAGTAGTCCGGATCCGAATGAGCAGTTCTTC
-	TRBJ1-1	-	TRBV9	CASSVGIRSKDTEAFF	TGTGCCAGCAGCGTAGGTATCAGGAGCAAAGACACTGAAGCTTTCTTT
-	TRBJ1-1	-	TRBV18	CASLTEARLGTEAFF	TGTGCCAGCCTCACCGAAGCTCGACTGGGCACTGAAGCTTTCTTT
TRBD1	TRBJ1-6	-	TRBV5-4	CASSPDRAKSLHF	TGTGCCAGCAGTCCGGACAGGGCGAAGTCCCTCCACTTT